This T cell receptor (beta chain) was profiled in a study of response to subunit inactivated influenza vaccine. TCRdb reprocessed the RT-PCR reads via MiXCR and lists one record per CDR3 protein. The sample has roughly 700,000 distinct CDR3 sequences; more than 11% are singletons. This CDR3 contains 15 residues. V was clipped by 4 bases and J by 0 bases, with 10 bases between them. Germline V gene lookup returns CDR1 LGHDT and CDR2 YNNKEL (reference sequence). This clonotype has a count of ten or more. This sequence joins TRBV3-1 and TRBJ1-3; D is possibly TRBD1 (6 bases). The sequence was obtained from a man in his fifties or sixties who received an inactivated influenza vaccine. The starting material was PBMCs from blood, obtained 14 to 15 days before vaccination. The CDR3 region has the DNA TGTGCCAGCAGCCTAACAGGGAGCTCTGGAAACACCATATATTTT. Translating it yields CASSLTGSSGNTIYF.